The sample holds many counts of the clone carrying this T cell receptor beta chain. The antigen remains undetermined. It was with unique molecular identifiers that the TCRbeta library was prepared. Using its own MiXCR run on the PCR reads, TCRdb lists one record per CDR3 protein. The sample has 580,000 or so distinct CDR3 sequences, roughly 23% seen once. This entry comes from a study of T-cell reconstitution after alpha-beta-depleted transplantation in children. Broader study findings: One year post-transplant, T-cell counts and diversity were largely derived from T cells produced anew. Expanded graft clones numbering several hundred reportedly gave rise to alpha-beta T cells about two months after transplant.

Trimming removed 3 bases at V and 5 bases at J, with 3 bases between. Germline CDR1 and CDR2: SQVTM and ANQGSEA. CDR3 size: 10 residues. The rearrangement links TRBV29-1 to TRBJ2-3; D not certain. The sequence came from a boy in the first two years of life who had a stem cell transplant for acute myeloid leukemia, so the T cells may come from the graft donor. This specimen consisted of PBMCs, mostly from graft donor cells, obtained 360 days after TCRalphabeta/CD19-depleted stem cell transplant. In DNA form, the CDR3 reads TGCAGCGTTGAGGAAGATACGCAGTATTTT. The encoded protein is CSVEEDTQYF.